The T cell receptor beta chain under discussion was sequenced for a study of blood T cell repertoires in COVID-19. Study at large: The United States, Italy and Spain supplied acute and convalescent COVID-19 samples. The cDNA or gDNA used as material had been derived from T cells, B-cell-depleted T cells, or PBMCs.

Germline CDR1 is SGHKS and CDR2 is YYEKEE (reference sequence). The CDR3 spans 15 residues. Trimming removed 0 bases from V and 5 bases from J, with 14 bases in between. Authors' data handling: Reference gene primer amplification gave estimated nucleated cell counts. Only in-frame clones appear in the TCRdb table, and some are missing; sequencing was by immunoSEQ multiplex PCR. Clone size and the V and J calls come from that table; the DNA yielded D and trimming. The sample lists some 70,000 clones, 65% to 90% occurring once. This clonotype was obtained from a woman in her sixties with acute or convalescent COVID-19. This chain connects TRBV5-5 to TRBJ1-2; D not resolved. The material sequenced was peripheral blood. The CDR3 bases are TGTGCCAGCAGCTTGGTCCCAGGTTCTCTTTATGGCTACACCTTC. This sequence encodes CASSLVPGSLYGYTF.